The clone carrying this T cell receptor beta chain turned up a few times. PCR was performed a second time for roughly 7 to 11 cycles using a sample-barcoded 5' primer and a J-beta primer mix. One entry per CDR3 protein, called by TCRdb with MiXCR from the 5' RACE reads. Of 800,000 to 1,300,000 distinct CDR3 sequences listed, 20% to 25% are singletons. This record belongs to a study of blood T cells in healthy people across ages. Germline V gives CDR1 SGHTA, CDR2 FQGNSA. This CDR3 has 14 residues. V lost 7 bases and J lost 7, with 16 bases in between. These data were also reused for a study on T cells of mothers and their children. That paper adds: Every mother produced more than 8.5 million TCR beta CDR3 reads, whereas every child provided around 3 million.

The sequenced sample consisted of blood. This chain joins TRBV7-2 and TRBJ2-2; D tentatively reads TRBD1 or TRBD2 (5 bases each). This TCR was recovered from a girl aged 2 to 9 in good health. The CDR3 spells CASTSVWGIGELFF. CDR3 nucleotide sequence: TGTGCCAGCACCTCAGTATGGGGGATCGGGGAGCTGTTTTTT.